Each of the 6 T cell receptor beta chains below was sequenced from the same sample in a study of T cells after posttransplantation cyclophosphamide. Treatment was busulfan-fludarabine conditioning, a marrow graft, and cyclophosphamide on days +3 and +4. Profiled with immunoSEQ multiplex PCR; TCRdb holds only in-frame clones, not every one. In total the sample includes just under 8,000 clones, none of them seen once. The starting material was PBMCs, obtained after an allogeneic stem cell transplant with post-transplant cyclophosphamide. The receptors derive from a male patient aged 25-45 years who received an allogeneic stem cell transplant from an unrelated donor, was CMV-positive, and had acute and chronic GVHD. Some T cells may trace back to the graft donor.

The J gene is TRBJ1-1, the V gene TRBV7-3, with D hard to call. The V and J ends lost 5 bases and 7 bases respectively, with 14 bases between them. There are 13 residues in the CDR3. Germline CDR1 reads SGHTA; CDR2 reads FQGTGA. The CDR3 nucleotides read TGTGCCAGCAGCACGCAATCGGGGTATGAAGCTTTCTTT. Translated, it gives CASSTQSGYEAFF.

This clone was counted ten times or more. The chain recombines TRBV4-3 with TRBJ2-7, with D possibly being TRBD1 (6 bases). Germline CDR1 LGHNA, CDR2 YSLEER. The CDR3 length is 16 residues. Trimming removed 0 bases from V and 7 bases from J, with 19 bases in between. The chain's CDR3 is CASSQDVGTLVGEQYF. CDR3 nucleotide sequence: TGCGCCAGCAGCCAAGATGTTGGGACACTGGTTGGTGAGCAGTACTTC.

This clone has at least ten counts. This chain connects TRBV12-3 or TRBV12-4 to TRBJ2-5; 11 nucleotides match TRBD2. V gave up 4 bases and J gave up 3 bases; unmatched junction bases: 7. The CDR3 consists of 16 residues. DNA for the CDR3: TGTGCCAGCAGTTCCAATAGCGGGAGGGTAGAAGAGACCCAGTACTTC. This sequence encodes CASSSNSGRVEETQYF.

This clone was counted many times. The rearrangement links TRBV19 to TRBJ1-5; D gene unclear. The CDR3 extends over 14 amino acids. The germline CDR1 and CDR2 sequences are LNHDA and SQIVND (reference sequence). The V gene lost 0 bases and the J gene lost 4 bases, with 7 bases spanning the gap. The CDR3 DNA sequence: TGTGCCAGTAGTATAGATCGGTGGAATCAGCCCCAGCATTTT. It specifies CASSIDRWNQPQHF.

By share, this clone counts as medium-sized. J is TRBJ1-1 and V is TRBV10-3; D not resolved. V was trimmed by 2 bases and J by 8 bases, leaving 9 bases between them. CDR1 and CDR2 from the germline V gene are ENHRY and SYGVKD. The CDR3 loop spans 12 amino acids. The CDR3 spells CAISEGSVEAFF. The CDR3 DNA reads as TGTGCCATCAGTGAGGGTTCGGTCGAAGCTTTCTTT.

This clone was counted ten times or more. The chain recombines TRBV10-3 with TRBJ1-1; 10 bases map to TRBD1. Looked up from germline, CDR1 is ENHRY and CDR2 is SYGVKD. This CDR3 comprises 15 residues. V shed 1 base and J 1 base; nucleotides not matched to a gene: 0. The DNA of the CDR3 is TGTGCCATCAGTGAGTGGACAGGGGGGAACACTGAAGCTTTCTTT. The encoded protein is CAISEWTGGNTEAFF.